This T cell receptor beta chain comes out of a study of beta chain features in type 1 diabetes. Regarding the study as a whole: Patients with type 1 diabetes showed fewer VDJ junction insertions and more deletions. In patients and controls equally, PCR might favor templates that are shorter. Within the patient group, naive, central memory and Treg TCRB repertoires appeared more similar to each other than within healthy donors.

This clone was seen a handful of times. Its antigen is not identified. Expressed TCRB transcripts were sequenced because the isolated RNA had all been reverse transcribed beforehand. Assay used: immunoSEQ multiplex PCR; TCRdb lists only in-frame clones, some missing. The profile shows 160,000 or so clones, about 9.1% of them singletons. CDR1 SGHAT and CDR2 FQNNGV come from the germline V gene. The CDR3 contains 16 residues. V was cut by 5 bases and J by 4 bases, with 20 bases left in between. The chain is built from TRBV11-2 and TRBJ1-2, with a possible D match to TRBD1 (5 bases). The sample was central memory CD4+ T cells from blood. This receptor was obtained from a woman between 18 and 30 years old in good health. Written as DNA, the CDR3 is TGTGCCAGCAGCCCAACCCGTCGGGCAGGGTCCTATGGCTACACCTTC. Its translation: CASSPTRRAGSYGYTF.